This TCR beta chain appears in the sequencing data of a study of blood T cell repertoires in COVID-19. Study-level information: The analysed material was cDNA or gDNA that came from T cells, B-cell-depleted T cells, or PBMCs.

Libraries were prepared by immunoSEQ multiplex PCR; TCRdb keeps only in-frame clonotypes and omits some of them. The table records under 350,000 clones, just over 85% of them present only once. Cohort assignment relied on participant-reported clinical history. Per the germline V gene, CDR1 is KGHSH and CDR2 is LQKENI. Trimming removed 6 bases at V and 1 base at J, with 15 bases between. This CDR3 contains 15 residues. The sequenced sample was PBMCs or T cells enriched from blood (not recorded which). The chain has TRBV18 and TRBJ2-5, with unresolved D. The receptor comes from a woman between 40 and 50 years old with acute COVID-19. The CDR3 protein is CASSQIDGVQETQYF. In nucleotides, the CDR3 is TGTGCCAGCTCCCAAATTGACGGAGTCCAAGAGACCCAGTACTTC. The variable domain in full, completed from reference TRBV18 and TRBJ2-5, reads NAGVMQNPRHLVRRRGQEARLRCSPMKGHSHVYWYRQLPEEGLKFMVYLQKENIIDESGMPKERFSAEFPKEGPSILRIQQVVRGDSAAYFCASSQIDGVQETQYFGPGTRLLVL.